This T cell receptor (beta chain) was recovered during a study of T cells in Graves' hyperthyroidism and ophthalmopathy. Study-wide results and limits: Model output signaled ophthalmopathy a median approximately 6.2 months ahead of onset. Within blood appeared most thyroid clonotypes that had expanded above 0.001.

Details on this clonotype: The antigen is undetermined.

TCR beta CDR3 region amplification was performed from RNA transcripts. In the first-round RT-PCR of the TCR CDR3, the HTBI primer set was used. Each CDR3 protein gets one entry after TCRdb re-called the multiplex PCR reads with MiXCR. Found here are approximately 300,000 distinct CDR3 sequences, about a sixth of them singletons; the top ten hold approximately 60%. At least 3 on the Clinical Activity Score was recorded for ophthalmopathy patients, who also had NOSPECS grade at least 4 and duration under 3 months. The study left out patients who had uncontrolled infection, other autoimmune disease, pregnancy or lactation. CDR3 length equals 12 residues. The ends were cut back, 6 bases at V and 4 bases at J, with 10 bases in the middle. Germline assignment: CDR1 MNHNS and CDR2 SASEGT.

This rearrangement joins TRBV6-1 to TRBJ2-7, with a tentative D call TRBD2 (6 bases). Sequencing was carried out using blood. This clonotype was obtained from a woman aged 55-75 years with Graves' ophthalmopathy. CDR3 sequence: CASSAGPYEQYF. DNA for the CDR3: TGTGCCAGCAGCGCGGGACCTTACGAGCAGTACTTC.